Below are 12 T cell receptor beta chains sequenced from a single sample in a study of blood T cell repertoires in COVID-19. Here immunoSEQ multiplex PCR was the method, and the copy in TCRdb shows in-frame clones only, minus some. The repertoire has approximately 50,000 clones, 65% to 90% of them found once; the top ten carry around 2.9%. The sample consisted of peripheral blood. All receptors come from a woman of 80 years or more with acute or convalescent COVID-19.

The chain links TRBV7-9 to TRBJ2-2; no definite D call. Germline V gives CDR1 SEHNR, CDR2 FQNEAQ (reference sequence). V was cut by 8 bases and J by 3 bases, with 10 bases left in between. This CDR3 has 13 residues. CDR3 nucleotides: TGTGCCAGCTCTAGGTCGGACACCGGGGAGCTGTTTTTT. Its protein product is CASSRSDTGELFF.

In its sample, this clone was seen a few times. The CDR3 sequence is CASSPGQTPQGNSPLHF. As DNA, the CDR3 is TGTGCCAGCTCACCGGGACAGACCCCTCAAGGGAATTCACCCCTCCACTTT. This chain connects TRBV18 to TRBJ1-6; 7 nucleotides agree with TRBD1. This CDR3 contains 17 residues. CDR1 is KGHSH and CDR2 is LQKENI in the germline V gene. The V gene end was trimmed by 3 bases and the J gene end by 7 bases; junction bases not matched to a gene: 12.

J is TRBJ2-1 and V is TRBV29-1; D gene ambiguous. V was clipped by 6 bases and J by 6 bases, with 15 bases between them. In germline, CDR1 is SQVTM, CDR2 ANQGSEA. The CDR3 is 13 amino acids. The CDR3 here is CSVLTHLGNEQFF. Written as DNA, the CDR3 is TGCAGCGTCTTGACACACCTGGGCAATGAGCAGTTCTTC.

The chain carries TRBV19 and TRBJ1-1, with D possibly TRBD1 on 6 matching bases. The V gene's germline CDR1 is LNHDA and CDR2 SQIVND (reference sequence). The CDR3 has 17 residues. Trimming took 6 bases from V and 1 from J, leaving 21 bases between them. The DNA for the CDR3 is TGTGCCAGTAGACCATCAGGGGCCGAAATACGGAACACTGAAGCTTTCTTT. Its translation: CASRPSGAEIRNTEAFF. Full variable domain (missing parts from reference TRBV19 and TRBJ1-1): DGGITQSPKYLFRKEGQNVTLSCEQNLNHDAMYWYRQDPGQGLRLIYYSQIVNDFQKGDIAEGYSVSREKKESFPLTVTSAQKNPTAFYLCASRPSGAEIRNTEAFFGQGTRLTVV.

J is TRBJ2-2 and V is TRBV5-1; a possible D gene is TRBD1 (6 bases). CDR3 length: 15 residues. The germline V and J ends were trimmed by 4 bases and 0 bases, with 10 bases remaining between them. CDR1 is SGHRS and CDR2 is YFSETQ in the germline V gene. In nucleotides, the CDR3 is TGCGCCAGCAGCCTAGGACAGTCGAACACCGGGGAGCTGTTTTTT. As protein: CASSLGQSNTGELFF.

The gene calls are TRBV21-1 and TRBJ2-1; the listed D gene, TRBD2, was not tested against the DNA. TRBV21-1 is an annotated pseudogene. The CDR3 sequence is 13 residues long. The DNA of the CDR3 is TGTGCCAGCAGCAACTCAGGGAGGAATGAGCAGTTCTTC. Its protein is CASSNSGRNEQFF.

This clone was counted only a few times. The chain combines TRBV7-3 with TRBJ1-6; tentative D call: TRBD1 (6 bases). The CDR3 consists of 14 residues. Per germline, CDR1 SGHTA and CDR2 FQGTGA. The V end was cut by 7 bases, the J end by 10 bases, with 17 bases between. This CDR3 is CASTGDTPPSPLHF. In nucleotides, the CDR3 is TGTGCCAGCACCGGGGACACCCCCCCGTCACCCCTCCACTTT.

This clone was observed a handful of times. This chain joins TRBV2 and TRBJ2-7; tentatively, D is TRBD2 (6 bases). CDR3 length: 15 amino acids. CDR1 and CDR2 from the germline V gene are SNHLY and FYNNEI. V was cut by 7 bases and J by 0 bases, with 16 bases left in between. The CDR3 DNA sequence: TGTGCCAGCACCCCAGGTGGTAGCGGCTCCTACGAGCAGTACTTC. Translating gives CASTPGGSGSYEQYF.

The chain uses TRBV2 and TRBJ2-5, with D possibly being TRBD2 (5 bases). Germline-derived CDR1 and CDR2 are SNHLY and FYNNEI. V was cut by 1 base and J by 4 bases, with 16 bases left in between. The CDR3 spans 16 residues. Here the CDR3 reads CASSEGGVSLGETQYF. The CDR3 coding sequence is TGTGCCAGCAGTGAAGGGGGAGTCAGCTTGGGAGAGACCCAGTACTTC.

The CDR3 DNA reads as TGCAGTGCTCAGGGGGGCTATGAGCAGTTCTTC. Translating it yields CSAQGGYEQFF. The rearrangement joins TRBV20-1 to TRBJ2-1, with D perhaps matching TRBD1 (7 bases). Between the trimmed V and J ends, which lost 5 bases and 8 bases, there was a span of 10 bases. This CDR3 spans 11 amino acids. Looked up from germline, CDR1 is DFQATT and CDR2 is SNEGSKA (reference sequence).

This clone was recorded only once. CDR3 loop: CASSDLERETQYF. The CDR3 DNA sequence: TGCGCCAGCAGCGATCTGGAGCGGGAGACCCAGTACTTC. The chain has TRBV5-1 and TRBJ2-5; a weak D match, TRBD2 (5 bases). Germline values: CDR1 SGHRS, CDR2 YFSETQ. CDR3 length: 13 residues. V gave up 4 bases and J gave up 5 bases, with 12 bases separating them.

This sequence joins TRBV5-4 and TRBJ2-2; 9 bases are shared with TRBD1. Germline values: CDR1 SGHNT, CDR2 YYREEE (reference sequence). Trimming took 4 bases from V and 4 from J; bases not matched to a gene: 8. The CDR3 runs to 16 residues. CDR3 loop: CASSLPGQGGTGELFF. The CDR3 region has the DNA TGTGCCAGCAGCCTTCCGGGACAGGGTGGCACCGGGGAGCTGTTTTTT.